The 18 T cell receptor beta chains listed next were all sequenced from one sample in a study of blood T cell repertoires in COVID-19. Sequencing used immunoSEQ multiplex PCR; TCRdb keeps in-frame clones, though not all of them. The sample carries roughly 130,000 clones, around 83% recorded once. Sequenced input: peripheral blood. These receptors all stem from a man aged 25 to 45 with COVID-19, enrolled during active disease.

V and J are TRBV4-1 and TRBJ1-6; D gene ambiguous. CDR3 length: 14 residues. Germline values: CDR1 MGHRA, CDR2 YSYEKL. Trimming pared 0 bases from V and 3 bases from J, leaving 3 bases between. CDR3 residues: CASSQDVYNSPLHF. In DNA form, the CDR3 reads TGCGCCAGCAGCCAAGACGTCTATAATTCACCCCTCCACTTT.

The table lists this clone with a count of one. The J gene is TRBJ2-3, the V gene TRBV6-4, with D maybe TRBD1 (6 bases). This CDR3 comprises 15 residues. V gave up 4 bases and J gave up 0 bases, with 11 bases separating them. Per germline, CDR1 MRHNA and CDR2 SNTAGT. This CDR3 is CASSGGLASTDTQYF. CDR3 DNA sequence: TGTGCCAGCAGTGGGGGGCTAGCAAGCACAGATACGCAGTATTTT.

V and J are TRBV5-4 and TRBJ2-3, with D perhaps TRBD2 (6 bases). The CDR3 has 15 residues. V shed 0 bases and J shed 3 bases, with 11 bases lying between them. Per the germline V gene, CDR1 is SGHNT and CDR2 is YYREEE (reference sequence). The CDR3 bases are TGTGCCAGCAGCTTGGTGGAAGGGAGGACAGATACGCAGTATTTT. Translating gives CASSLVEGRTDTQYF.

The chain combines TRBV9 with TRBJ2-3; D gene ambiguous. V was cut by 0 bases and J by 2 bases, with 7 bases left in between. The germline CDR1 and CDR2 sequences are SGDLS and YYNGEE. CDR3 length: 14 amino acids. The CDR3 DNA is TGTGCCAGCAGCGTAGGGCAGGACACAGATACGCAGTATTTT. Translation: CASSVGQDTDTQYF.

This chain joins TRBV5-1 and TRBJ2-7; 9 positions match TRBD2. The CDR3 contains 15 residues. Looked up from germline, CDR1 is SGHRS and CDR2 is YFSETQ. The V segment lost 4 bases and the J segment 0 bases; nucleotides outside the gene matches: 5. The CDR3 bases are TGCGCCAGCAGCCATCCGACTAGCGGCTCCTACGAGCAGTACTTC. It yields the protein CASSHPTSGSYEQYF.

V gene TRBV5-1 combines with J gene TRBJ2-1, with 8 bases identical to TRBD1. Losses at the gene ends were 5 bases for V and 9 bases for J; bases not matched to a gene: 7. The CDR3 extends over 13 amino acids. Per germline, CDR1 SGHRS and CDR2 YFSETQ. The CDR3 region is CASSFDRGFEQFF. CDR3 nucleotide sequence: TGCGCCAGCAGTTTCGACAGGGGTTTTGAGCAGTTCTTC.

This sequence joins TRBV7-8 and TRBJ1-1, with D possibly matching TRBD1 (5 bases). This CDR3 comprises 14 residues. The germline V gene has CDR1 SGHVS and CDR2 FQNEAQ. V was clipped by 5 bases and J by 1 base, with 11 bases between them. CDR3 amino acids: CASSRNGQNTEAFF. Here the CDR3 DNA reads TGTGCCAGCAGCCGGAACGGACAGAACACTGAAGCTTTCTTT.

The chain uses TRBV2 and TRBJ1-2, with D possibly TRBD1 on 6 matching bases. Trimming removed 8 bases from V and 5 bases from J, with 21 bases in between. Germline V gene lookup returns CDR1 SNHLY and CDR2 FYNNEI. The length of the CDR3 is 15 residues. CDR3 bases: TGTGCCAGCCGACCTAGAACCACAGGGACGTATGGCTACACCTTC. Amino acid sequence: CASRPRTTGTYGYTF.

V is TRBV15 and J is TRBJ2-1; possibly TRBD1 for D (5 bases). CDR1 and CDR2 (germline): LNHNV, YYDKDF (reference sequence). V shed 0 bases and J shed 3 bases, with 9 bases lying between them. The CDR3 extends over 15 amino acids. DNA for the CDR3: TGTGCCACCAGCAGAGATCGTACAGGCTACAATGAGCAGTTCTTC. Translation: CATSRDRTGYNEQFF.

The chain recombines TRBV10-3 with TRBJ2-1; 11 bases are a match to TRBD2. Per germline, CDR1 ENHRY and CDR2 SYGVKD. CDR3 size: 15 residues. After removal of 2 bases from V and 4 bases from J, the junction contained 1 base not matched to a gene. The CDR3 region is CAISEGTSGYNEQFF. Written as DNA, the CDR3 is TGTGCCATCAGTGAGGGGACTAGCGGTTACAATGAGCAGTTCTTC.

This chain joins TRBV23-1 and TRBJ1-5, with 8 nucleotides matching TRBD1. TRBV23-1 is an ORF, with its function uncertain. Losses at the gene ends were 0 bases for V and 6 bases for J; bases not matched to a gene: 13. There are 18 residues in the CDR3. CDR3 sequence (DNA): TGCGCCAGCAGTCAATCGATCGACAGGGACAGGTATTGTCAGCCCCAGCATTTT. Translation gives CASSQSIDRDRYCQPQHF.

This clone has a single count. The V call is TRBV29-1, the J call TRBJ2-1, with 11 positions matching TRBD2. Germline V gene lookup returns CDR1 SQVTM and CDR2 ANQGSEA. V trimming: 3 bases; J trimming: 9 bases; junction bases outside the gene matches: 10. The CDR3 sequence is 15 residues long. The CDR3 is CSVEFILAGDGEQFF. The CDR3, as DNA: TGCAGCGTTGAGTTTATACTAGCGGGAGACGGTGAGCAGTTCTTC.

V usage is TRBV6-6 and J usage is TRBJ2-1; 9 bases map to TRBD2. The CDR3 is 16 amino acids. Trimming cost V 7 bases and J 2 bases; bases outside gene matches: 9. Looked up from germline, CDR1 is MNHNY and CDR2 is SVGAGI (reference sequence). Here the CDR3 reads CASTNSGGRAYNEQFF. The CDR3 DNA follows: TGTGCCAGCACCAATAGCGGGGGAAGGGCCTACAATGAGCAGTTCTTC.

V usage is TRBV7-2 and J usage is TRBJ2-2; no clear D gene. Germline assignment: CDR1 SGHTA and CDR2 FQGNSA. CDR3 length: 12 residues. Trimming pared 4 bases from V and 3 bases from J, leaving 3 bases between. The chain's CDR3 is CASSSYTGELFF. The CDR3 region has the DNA TGTGCCAGCAGCTCTTACACCGGGGAGCTGTTTTTT.

The chain is built from TRBV7-6 and TRBJ2-7; D possibly corresponds to TRBD2 (5 bases). The CDR3 covers 15 residues. Germline V gene lookup returns CDR1 SGHVS and CDR2 FNYEAQ. Between the trimmed V and J ends, which lost 5 bases and 5 bases, there was a span of 19 bases. Here the CDR3 DNA reads TGTGCCAGCAGCCCAGGCGCCAAGGCGGGCGACGAGCAGTACTTC. This codes for CASSPGAKAGDEQYF.

The chain couples TRBV3-1 (or the pseudogene TRBV3-2) to TRBJ2-1, with TRBD2 identical over 13 bases. J gave up 1 base and V 1 base, and 4 bases lay outside the gene matches. This CDR3 has 18 amino acids. Germline V gene lookup returns CDR1 LGHDT and CDR2 YNNKEL (reference sequence). For the CDR3, the DNA is TGTGCCAGCAGCCAAGCAATGGGACTAGCGGGATCCTACAATGAGCAGTTCTTC. Its protein product is CASSQAMGLAGSYNEQFF.

V is TRBV5-4 and J is TRBJ2-3; D is possibly TRBD2 (6 bases). Germline CDR1 reads SGHNT; CDR2 reads YYREEE (reference sequence). The CDR3 spans 15 residues. The ends were cut back, 2 bases at V and 4 bases at J, with 14 bases in the middle. This chain's CDR3 is CASSLTDGGADTQYF. The CDR3 nucleotides are TGTGCCAGCAGCTTAACGGACGGGGGAGCAGATACGCAGTATTTT.

The chain is built from TRBV28 and TRBJ2-1; TRBD2 is a possible D gene (5 bases). There are 13 residues in the CDR3. From germline, CDR1 is MDHEN and CDR2 SYDVKM. V shed 4 bases and J shed 8 bases, with 12 bases lying between them. CDR3: CASSSPWTDEQFF. The CDR3 nucleotides read TGTGCCAGCAGTTCCCCTTGGACTGATGAGCAGTTCTTC.